A single sample gave rise to the 21 T cell receptor beta chains below, sequenced in a study of tumor T cells in aggressive B-cell lymphoma. Profiled with immunoSEQ multiplex PCR; TCRdb holds only in-frame clones, not every one. This repertoire shows about 4,000 clones, around 79% found once; its top ten account for roughly 48%. Sequencing was performed on tumor tissue. These receptors came from an adult with diffuse large B cell lymphoma.

The V call is TRBV19, the J call TRBJ2-5; 7 bases are a match to TRBD2. Per germline, CDR1 LNHDA and CDR2 SQIVND (reference sequence). The CDR3 runs 14 residues. V lost 3 bases, J lost 3 bases, and 4 bases stayed unmatched. The CDR3 spells CASSMGLAEETQYF. The CDR3 nucleotides read TGTGCCAGTAGTATGGGGCTAGCGGAAGAGACCCAGTACTTC.

This clone has just one count. The rearrangement uses TRBV6-5 and TRBJ2-7; TRBD1 is a possible D gene (6 bases). CDR3 length: 15 residues. V lost 6 bases to trimming and J lost 3 bases, with 18 bases between them. Germline CDR1 reads MNHEY; CDR2 reads SVGAGI. DNA for the CDR3: TGTGCCAGCAGGCCGAAAACAGGGACCGACTACGAGCAGTACTTC. This encodes CASRPKTGTDYEQYF.

The chain recombines TRBV27 with TRBJ1-1, with TRBD1 matching over 12 bases. From germline, CDR1 is MNHEY and CDR2 SMNVEV (reference sequence). The CDR3 totals 18 residues. Trimming removed 2 bases from V and 5 bases from J; junction bases left unmatched: 12. CDR3 residues: CASSLSLRDRGRGTEAFF. The DNA of the CDR3 is TGTGCCAGCAGTTTAAGTTTGCGGGACAGGGGGCGCGGGACTGAAGCTTTCTTT.

The chain uses TRBV19 and TRBJ1-6, with unresolved D. The CDR3 is 12 amino acids. The V end lost 7 bases, the J end lost 8 bases, and 9 bases lay between the germline ends. Germline CDR1 and CDR2: LNHDA and SQIVND (reference sequence). The CDR3: CASTGGDSPLHF. In DNA, the CDR3 is TGTGCCAGTACCGGCGGGGATTCACCCCTCCACTTT.

This clone has a handful of counts. J is TRBJ1-4 and V is TRBV7-9; a possible D gene is TRBD1 (6 bases). The CDR3 runs to 15 residues. Looked up from germline, CDR1 is SEHNR and CDR2 is FQNEAQ (reference sequence). Between the trimmed V and J ends, which lost 1 base and 5 bases, there was a span of 11 bases. The CDR3 loop is CASSLGGGSNEKLFF. CDR3 bases: TGTGCCAGCAGCTTAGGGGGGGGCTCGAATGAAAAACTGTTTTTT.

DNA for the CDR3: TGTGCCAGCAGCCCCGATCCGCGGGGGGACTACGAGCAGTACTTC. Protein product: CASSPDPRGDYEQYF. This sequence joins TRBV9 and TRBJ2-5; 8 bases match TRBD2. The end of the DNA fits TRBJ2-7 better, so the J call may be wrong. Germline V CDR1 and CDR2: SGDLS, YYNGEE. CDR3 length: 15 residues.

This chain uses TRBV7-8 with TRBJ1-5; 8 bases are shared with TRBD1. The CDR3 contains 16 residues. The trim removed 1 base at V and 0 bases at J, leaving 2 bases unmatched. The germline CDR1 and CDR2 sequences are SGHVS and FQNEAQ. The CDR3 protein is CASSLEGQVSNQPQHF. In nucleotides, the CDR3 is TGTGCCAGCAGCTTAGAGGGACAGGTTAGCAATCAGCCCCAGCATTTT.

The chain links TRBV28 to TRBJ2-1; TRBD2 matches at 11 bases. The length of the CDR3 is 15 residues. V lost 5 bases, J lost 5 bases, and 5 bases stayed unmatched. The germline CDR1 and CDR2 sequences are MDHEN and SYDVKM. CDR3 bases: TGTGCCAGCAGTCGGGGACTAGCGGAGAACAATGAGCAGTTCTTC. Protein product: CASSRGLAENNEQFF.

The V and J genes are TRBV11-2 and TRBJ1-1; TRBD1 matches at 8 bases. J was trimmed by 1 base and V by 5 bases; bases with no gene match: 6. Germline CDR1 reads SGHAT; CDR2 reads FQNNGV. The CDR3 extends over 15 amino acids. The DNA for the CDR3 is TGTGCCAGCAGCAAGACGACAGGGGCGAACACTGAAGCTTTCTTT. Protein product: CASSKTTGANTEAFF.

V gene TRBV11-2 combines with J gene TRBJ2-1; 11 nucleotides line up with TRBD2. The germline gives CDR1 SGHAT, CDR2 FQNNGV. Trimming at V came to 6 bases and at J to 2 bases, leaving 3 bases not matched to a gene. The CDR3 length is 15 residues. CDR3 in amino acids: CASRKLAGAYNEQFF. The CDR3 bases are TGTGCCAGCAGAAAACTAGCGGGGGCCTACAATGAGCAGTTCTTC.

The V call is TRBV10-3, the J call TRBJ2-2; 10 bases match TRBD2. Germline V CDR1 and CDR2: ENHRY, SYGVKD. Trimming took 7 bases from V and 3 from J; bases not matched to a gene: 8. The CDR3 sequence is 16 residues long. The CDR3 DNA reads as TGTGCCATCAATGGGCTAGCGGGGGCAGACACCGGGGAGCTGTTTTTT. It specifies CAINGLAGADTGELFF.

The chain recombines TRBV5-1 with TRBJ1-2; 12 bases are a match to TRBD1. The CDR3 spans 15 residues. Germline CDR1 reads SGHRS; CDR2 reads YFSETQ. With 4 bases clipped from V and 5 bases from J, the junction kept 6 bases outside the gene matches. The CDR3 region is CASSPGDRGLYGYTF. For the CDR3, the DNA is TGCGCCAGCAGCCCGGGGGACAGGGGGCTTTATGGCTACACCTTC.

V usage is TRBV15 and J usage is TRBJ2-1; TRBD2 matches 11 bases. Germline loops: CDR1 LNHNV, CDR2 YYDKDF (reference sequence). The trim removed 0 bases at V and 9 bases at J, leaving 7 bases unmatched. CDR3 length equals 16 residues. The CDR3 here is CATSRDLLAGVGEQFF. The CDR3 nucleotides are TGTGCCACCAGCAGAGATTTACTAGCGGGGGTTGGTGAGCAGTTCTTC.

V and J are TRBV27 and TRBJ2-7; 8 nucleotides align to TRBD1. From germline, CDR1 is MNHEY and CDR2 SMNVEV (reference sequence). This CDR3 is built from 13 residues. The ends lost 10 bases at V and 3 bases at J; junction bases unmatched: 8. The CDR3 reads CATRLGTGYEQYF. Here the CDR3 DNA reads TGTGCCACCCGGCTCGGGACAGGCTACGAGCAGTACTTC.

J is TRBJ2-2 and V is TRBV10-3; TRBD2 might be the D (5 bases). Per germline, CDR1 ENHRY and CDR2 SYGVKD. This CDR3 is 14 amino acids long. V was trimmed by 7 bases and J by 3 bases, leaving 12 bases between them. The CDR3 region has the DNA TGTGCCATCAAGTCTGCGAGGGACACCGGGGAGCTGTTTTTT. Its protein product is CAIKSARDTGELFF.

Details on this clone: Within the sample, other DNA sequences also encode this same CDR3. The chain joins TRBV29-1 to TRBJ1-3; no clear D. This CDR3 spans 14 amino acids. From germline, CDR1 is SQVTM and CDR2 ANQGSEA. Trimming stripped 7 bases from V and 0 bases from J, with 13 bases between. The CDR3 here is CSAQTPSSGNTIYF. The CDR3 nucleotides read TGCAGCGCTCAGACACCGAGCTCTGGAAACACCATATATTTT.

This chain joins TRBV4-1 and TRBJ2-1; no definite D call. Germline values: CDR1 MGHRA, CDR2 YSYEKL. The V end lost 6 bases, the J end lost 6 bases, and 9 bases lay between the germline ends. The CDR3 spans 12 residues. As DNA, the CDR3 is TGCGCCAGCAGGGCCTTAAGCAATGAGCAGTTCTTC. Translating it yields CASRALSNEQFF.

A single count supports this clone. V gene TRBV28 combines with J gene TRBJ2-7; 12 bases agree with TRBD2. The V and J ends lost 6 bases and 1 base, in that order; junction bases with no gene match: 4. In germline, CDR1 is MDHEN, CDR2 SYDVKM. The length of the CDR3 is 15 residues. The CDR3 reads CASRRLAGASYEQYF. DNA for the CDR3: TGTGCCAGCAGACGACTAGCGGGGGCTTCCTACGAGCAGTACTTC.

The genes are TRBV5-8 and TRBJ2-5, with TRBD2 matching 12 bases. Germline values: CDR1 SGHTS, CDR2 YDEGEE. This CDR3 region has 16 residues. J lost 5 bases, V lost 4 bases, and 9 bases had no gene match. This CDR3 is CASSPSGGASLETQYF. CDR3 DNA: TGTGCCAGCAGCCCTAGCGGGGGGGCGTCGTTGGAGACCCAGTACTTC.

The sample holds a few counts of this clone. This sequence joins TRBV6-5 and TRBJ2-3, with D maybe TRBD2 (6 bases). V gave up 6 bases and J gave up 3 bases, with 13 bases separating them. This CDR3 is built from 14 residues. Per germline, CDR1 MNHEY and CDR2 SVGAGI. CDR3 coding DNA: TGTGCCAGCAGCGGGATTGCGGGGACAGATACGCAGTATTTT. Translated, it gives CASSGIAGTDTQYF.

The CDR3 sequence is CASSPEGDYGYTF. CDR3 sequence (DNA): TGTGCCAGCTCACCGGAGGGTGACTATGGCTACACCTTC. V usage is TRBV18 and J usage is TRBJ1-2; D remains ambiguous. Germline assignment: CDR1 KGHSH and CDR2 LQKENI. V dropped 3 bases and J dropped 3 bases, with 8 bases sitting between them. This CDR3 is 13 amino acids long.